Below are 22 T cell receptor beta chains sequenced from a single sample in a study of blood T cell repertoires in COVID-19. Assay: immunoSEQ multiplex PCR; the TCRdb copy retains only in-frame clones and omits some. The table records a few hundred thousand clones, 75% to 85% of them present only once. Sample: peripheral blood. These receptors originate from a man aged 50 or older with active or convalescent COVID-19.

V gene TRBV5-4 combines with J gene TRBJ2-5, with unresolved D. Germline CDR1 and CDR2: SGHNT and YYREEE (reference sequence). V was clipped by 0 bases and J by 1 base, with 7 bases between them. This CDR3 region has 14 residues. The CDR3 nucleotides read TGTGCCAGCAGCTTGGAGGCTAGCCAAGAGACCCAGTACTTC. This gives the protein CASSLEASQETQYF. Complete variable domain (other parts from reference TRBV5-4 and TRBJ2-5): ETGVTQSPTHLIKTRGQQVTLRCSSQSGHNTVSWYQQALGQGPQFIFQYYREEENGRGNFPPRFSGLQFPNYSSELNVNALELDDSALYLCASSLEASQETQYFGPGTRLLVL.

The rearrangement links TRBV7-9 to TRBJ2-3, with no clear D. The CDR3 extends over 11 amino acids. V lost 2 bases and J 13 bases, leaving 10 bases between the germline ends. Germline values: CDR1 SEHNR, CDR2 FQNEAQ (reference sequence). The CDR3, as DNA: TGTGCCAGCAGCTTATCCGCGGTGGAGTATTTT. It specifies CASSLSAVEYF.

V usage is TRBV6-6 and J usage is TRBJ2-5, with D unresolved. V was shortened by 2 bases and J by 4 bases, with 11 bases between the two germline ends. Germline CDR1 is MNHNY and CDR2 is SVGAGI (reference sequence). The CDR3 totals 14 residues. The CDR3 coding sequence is TGTGCCAGCAGTTACGATGGGCGCTTAGAGACCCAGTACTTC. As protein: CASSYDGRLETQYF.

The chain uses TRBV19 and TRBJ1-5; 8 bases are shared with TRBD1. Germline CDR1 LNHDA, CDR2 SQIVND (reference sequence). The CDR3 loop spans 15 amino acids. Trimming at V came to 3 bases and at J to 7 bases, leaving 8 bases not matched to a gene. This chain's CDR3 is CASSIFVSGGQPQHF. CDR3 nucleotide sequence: TGTGCCAGTAGTATTTTTGTGTCAGGGGGCCAGCCCCAGCATTTT.

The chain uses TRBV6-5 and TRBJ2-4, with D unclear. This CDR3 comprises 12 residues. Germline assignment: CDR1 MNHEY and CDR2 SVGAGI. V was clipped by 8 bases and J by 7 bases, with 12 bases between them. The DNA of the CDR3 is TGTGCCAGCGCCCGCGTGCTCAACATTCAGTACTTC. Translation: CASARVLNIQYF.

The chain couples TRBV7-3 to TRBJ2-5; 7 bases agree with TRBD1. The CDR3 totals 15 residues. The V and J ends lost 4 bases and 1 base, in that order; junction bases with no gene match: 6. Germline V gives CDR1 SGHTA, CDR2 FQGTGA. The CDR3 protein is CASSSGQAFQETQYF. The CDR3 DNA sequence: TGTGCCAGCAGCTCCGGACAGGCCTTCCAAGAGACCCAGTACTTC.

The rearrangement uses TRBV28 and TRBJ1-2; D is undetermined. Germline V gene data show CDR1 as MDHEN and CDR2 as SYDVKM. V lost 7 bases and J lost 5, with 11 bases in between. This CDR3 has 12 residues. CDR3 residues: CASTAPGYGYTF. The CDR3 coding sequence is TGTGCCAGCACCGCCCCGGGGTATGGCTACACCTTC.

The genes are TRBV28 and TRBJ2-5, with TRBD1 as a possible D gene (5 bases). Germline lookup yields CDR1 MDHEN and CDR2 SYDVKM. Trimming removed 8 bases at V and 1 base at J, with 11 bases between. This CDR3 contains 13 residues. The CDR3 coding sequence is TGTGCCAGCGGTGACAGATTCCAAGAGACCCAGTACTTC. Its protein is CASGDRFQETQYF.

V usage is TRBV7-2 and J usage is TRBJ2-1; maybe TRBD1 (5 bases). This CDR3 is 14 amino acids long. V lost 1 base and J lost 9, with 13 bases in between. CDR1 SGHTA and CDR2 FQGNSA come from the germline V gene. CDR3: CASSLGVGRIEQFF. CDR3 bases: TGTGCCAGCAGCTTAGGGGTGGGGCGAATTGAGCAGTTCTTC.

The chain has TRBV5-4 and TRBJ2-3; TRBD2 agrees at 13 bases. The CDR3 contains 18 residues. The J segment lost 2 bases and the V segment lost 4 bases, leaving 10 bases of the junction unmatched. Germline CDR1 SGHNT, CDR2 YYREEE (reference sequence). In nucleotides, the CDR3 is TGTGCCAGCAGCCCGAAACAACTAGCGGGAGGGTTCACAGATACGCAGTATTTT. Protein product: CASSPKQLAGGFTDTQYF.

In DNA form, the CDR3 reads TGTGCCATCAGAGGCACAGGGGACACCGGGGAGCTGTTTTTT. Translation gives CAIRGTGDTGELFF. V gene TRBV10-3 combines with J gene TRBJ2-2; 7 bases line up with TRBD1. With 6 bases clipped from V and 3 bases from J, the junction kept 4 bases outside the gene matches. The CDR3 sequence is 14 residues long. Germline V gene data show CDR1 as ENHRY and CDR2 as SYGVKD.

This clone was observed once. The CDR3 region is CASSYRPGSQTEQYF. CDR3 coding DNA: TGTGCCAGCAGTTACCGACCCGGGAGCCAAACCGAGCAGTACTTC. The V and J genes are TRBV6-2 or TRBV6-3 and TRBJ2-7; maybe TRBD2 (6 bases). The germline V gene has CDR1 MNHEY and CDR2 SVGEGT. Trimming removed 2 bases at V and 6 bases at J, with 17 bases between. There are 15 residues in the CDR3.

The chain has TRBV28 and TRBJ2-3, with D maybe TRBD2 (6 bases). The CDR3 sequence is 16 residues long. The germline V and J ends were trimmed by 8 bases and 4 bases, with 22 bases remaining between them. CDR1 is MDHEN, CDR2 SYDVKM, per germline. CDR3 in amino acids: CASRGTVHGVSDTQYF. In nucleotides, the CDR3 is TGTGCCAGCCGCGGGACGGTGCACGGAGTTTCAGATACGCAGTATTTT.

The CDR3 sequence: CASSLPGGQQFF. The CDR3 DNA is TGTGCCAGCAGCCTCCCGGGAGGCCAGCAGTTCTTC. The chain carries TRBV7-3 and TRBJ2-1; TRBD2 aligns across 7 bases. This CDR3 comprises 12 residues. Germline values: CDR1 SGHTA, CDR2 FQGTGA. Trimming at V came to 5 bases and at J to 11 bases, leaving 6 bases not matched to a gene.

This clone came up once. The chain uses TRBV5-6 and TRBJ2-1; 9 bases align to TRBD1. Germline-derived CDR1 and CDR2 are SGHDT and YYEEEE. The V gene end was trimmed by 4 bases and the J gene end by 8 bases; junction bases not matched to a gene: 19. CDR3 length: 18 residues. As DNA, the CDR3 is TGTGCCAGCAGCCCTTCCCCGTCCGGGACAGGGATTTTCCATGAGCAGTTCTTC. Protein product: CASSPSPSGTGIFHEQFF.

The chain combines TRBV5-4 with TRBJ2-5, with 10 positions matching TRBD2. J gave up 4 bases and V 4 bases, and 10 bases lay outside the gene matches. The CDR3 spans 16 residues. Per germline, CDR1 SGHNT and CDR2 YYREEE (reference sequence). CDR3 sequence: CASSEGPGTSVETQYF. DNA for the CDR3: TGTGCCAGCAGCGAGGGCCCCGGGACTAGCGTAGAGACCCAGTACTTC.

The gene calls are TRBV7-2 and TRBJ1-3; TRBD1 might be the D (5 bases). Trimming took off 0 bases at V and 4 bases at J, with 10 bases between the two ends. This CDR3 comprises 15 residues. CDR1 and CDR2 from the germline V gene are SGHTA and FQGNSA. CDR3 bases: TGTGCCAGCAGCTTAGCGTGGGGGGGAGGAAACACCATATATTTT. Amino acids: CASSLAWGGGNTIYF.

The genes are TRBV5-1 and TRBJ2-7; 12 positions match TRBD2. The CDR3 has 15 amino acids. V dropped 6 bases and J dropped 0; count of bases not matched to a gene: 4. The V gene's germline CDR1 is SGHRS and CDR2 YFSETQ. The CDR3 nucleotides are TGCGCCAGCAAACGGACTAGCGGGGCCTCCTACGAGCAGTACTTC. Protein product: CASKRTSGASYEQYF.

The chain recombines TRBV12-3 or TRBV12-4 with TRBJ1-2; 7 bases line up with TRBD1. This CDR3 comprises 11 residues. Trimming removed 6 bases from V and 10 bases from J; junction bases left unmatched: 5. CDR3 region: CASSPGQDYTF. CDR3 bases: TGTGCCAGCAGCCCAGGACAGGACTACACCTTC.

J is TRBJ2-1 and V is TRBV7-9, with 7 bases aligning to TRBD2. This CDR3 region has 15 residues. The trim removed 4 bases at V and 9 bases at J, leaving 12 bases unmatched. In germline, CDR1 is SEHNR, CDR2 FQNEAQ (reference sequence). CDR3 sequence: CASSYSGTNIIEQFF. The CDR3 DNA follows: TGTGCCAGCAGCTACTCCGGGACTAACATTATTGAGCAGTTCTTC.

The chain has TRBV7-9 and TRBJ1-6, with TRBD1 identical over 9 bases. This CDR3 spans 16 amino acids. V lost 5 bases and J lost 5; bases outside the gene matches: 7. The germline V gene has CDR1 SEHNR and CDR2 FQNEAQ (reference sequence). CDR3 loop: CASSRTGGKDNSPLHF. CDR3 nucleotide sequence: TGTGCCAGCAGCAGAACAGGGGGCAAGGATAATTCACCCCTCCACTTT. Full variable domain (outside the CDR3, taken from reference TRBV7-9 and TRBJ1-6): DTGVSQNPRHKITKRGQNVTFRCDPISEHNRLYWYRQTLGQGPEFLTYFQNEAQLEKSRLLSDRFSAERPKGSFSTLEIQRTEQGDSAMYLCASSRTGGKDNSPLHFGNGTRLTVT.

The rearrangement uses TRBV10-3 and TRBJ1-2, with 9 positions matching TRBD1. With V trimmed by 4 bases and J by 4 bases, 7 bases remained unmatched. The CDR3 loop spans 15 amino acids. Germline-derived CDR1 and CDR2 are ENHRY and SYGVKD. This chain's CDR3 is CAISGGDREAYGYTF. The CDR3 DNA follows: TGTGCCATCAGTGGGGGGGACAGGGAAGCCTATGGCTACACCTTC.